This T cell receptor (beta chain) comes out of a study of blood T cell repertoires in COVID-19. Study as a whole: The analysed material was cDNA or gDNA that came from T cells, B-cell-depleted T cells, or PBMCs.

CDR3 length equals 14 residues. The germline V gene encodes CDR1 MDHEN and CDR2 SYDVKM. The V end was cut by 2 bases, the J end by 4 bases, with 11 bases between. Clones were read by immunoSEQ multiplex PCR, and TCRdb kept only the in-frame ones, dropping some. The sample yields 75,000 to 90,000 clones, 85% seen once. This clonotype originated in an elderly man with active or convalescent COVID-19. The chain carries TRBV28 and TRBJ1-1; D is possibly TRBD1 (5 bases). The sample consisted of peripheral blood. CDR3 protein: CASSLAGPGTEAFF. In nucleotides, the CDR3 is TGTGCCAGCAGTTTAGCAGGGCCGGGCACTGAAGCTTTCTTT.